Shown below are 25 T cell receptor beta chains from a single sample sequenced in a study of T cell changes during pregnancy in multiple sclerosis (dated by TCRdb to between 2018 and 2020). Library prep was done by the immunoSEQ multiplex PCR assay. Imported from immuneACCESS, the table was reduced by TCRdb to in-frame sequences with V and J called. These copies leave out some clones; in studies compared against another copy, an unresolved V gene accounts for under half, and the cause of the remainder is not known. This sample is represented by approximately 60,000 clones; about 86% of them were singletons. Approximately 5.3% of the sample comes from the top ten. The material sequenced was peripheral blood from another person, used as feeder cells. Receptor source: a human donor whose cells served as feeder cells for cultures in a pregnancy study.

This clone was observed a handful of times. The CDR3 nucleotides read TGCGCCAGCAGCCAAGATGGACAGGGACAAGAGACCCAGTACTTC. Residues: CASSQDGQGQETQYF. This chain connects TRBV4-3 to TRBJ2-5; 8 bases line up with TRBD1. With V trimmed by 0 bases and J by 2 bases, 2 bases remained unmatched. The germline gives CDR1 LGHNA, CDR2 YSLEER. The CDR3 has 15 amino acids.

The genes are TRBV29-1 and TRBJ2-3; the D is unclear. CDR3 size: 11 residues. V lost 4 bases, J lost 6 bases, and 8 bases lay in between. CDR1 and CDR2 from the germline V gene are SQVTM and ANQGSEA. CDR3 in amino acids: CSVATRDTQYF. The CDR3 DNA reads TGCAGCGTTGCGACGAGGGATACGCAGTATTTT.

The chain is built from TRBV5-1 and TRBJ2-7; TRBD1 matches at 7 bases. J lost 4 bases, V lost 3 bases, and 4 bases had no gene match. The CDR3 is 13 residues long. Looked up from germline, CDR1 is SGHRS and CDR2 is YFSETQ. The CDR3, as DNA: TGCGCCAGCAGCTCCGGGACAGCGTACGAGCAGTACTTC. It translates to CASSSGTAYEQYF. Combining the CDR3 with reference TRBV5-1 and TRBJ2-7 gives the whole variable domain KAGVTQTPRYLIKTRGQQVTLSCSPISGHRSVSWYQQTPGQGLQFLFEYFSETQRNKGNFPGRFSGRQFSNSRSEMNVSTLELGDSALYLCASSSGTAYEQYFGPGTRLTVT.

The genes are TRBV27 and TRBJ2-5; 8 bases agree with TRBD2. The CDR3 has 13 amino acids. Trimming took 5 bases from V and 5 from J; bases not matched to a gene: 4. CDR1 is MNHEY, CDR2 SMNVEV, per germline (reference sequence). The CDR3 DNA reads TGTGCCAGCAGTCTACGGACTAGCGAGACCCAGTACTTC. Its protein product is CASSLRTSETQYF.

The rearrangement joins TRBV6-1 to TRBJ2-2; D gene uncertain. Germline lookup yields CDR1 MNHNS and CDR2 SASEGT. This CDR3 is 12 amino acids long. The V gene lost 3 bases and the J gene lost 5 bases, with 4 bases spanning the gap. CDR3: CASSERTGELFF. CDR3 DNA sequence: TGTGCCAGCAGTGAGCGGACCGGGGAGCTGTTTTTT.

The chain links TRBV27 to TRBJ2-1, with TRBD2 matching 10 bases. Trimming took 5 bases from V and 5 from J; bases not matched to a gene: 15. This CDR3 is 18 amino acids long. The germline V gene encodes CDR1 MNHEY and CDR2 SMNVEV (reference sequence). CDR3 loop: CASSKGRLAGAPNNEQFF. As DNA, the CDR3 is TGTGCCAGCAGTAAGGGGAGGCTAGCGGGGGCCCCTAACAATGAGCAGTTCTTC.

This clone was picked up a small number of times. The chain combines TRBV5-4 with TRBJ2-7; D gene ambiguous. The germline CDR1 and CDR2 sequences are SGHNT and YYREEE (reference sequence). V was shortened by 4 bases and J by 2 bases, with 7 bases between the two germline ends. The CDR3 contains 12 residues. The CDR3 protein is CASSRSTYEQYF. The CDR3 nucleotides are TGTGCCAGCAGCCGATCGACCTACGAGCAGTACTTC.

The V gene is TRBV30, the J gene TRBJ2-3; D not certain. This CDR3 region has 11 residues. V gave up 5 bases and J gave up 5 bases, with 8 bases separating them. CDR1 is GTSNPN and CDR2 is SVGIG in the germline V gene (reference sequence). CDR3 coding DNA: TGTGCCTGGCCAACGGGAGATACGCAGTATTTT. Its protein product is CAWPTGDTQYF.

The chain is built from TRBV14 and TRBJ2-7; no firm D call. The V and J ends lost 0 bases and 3 bases respectively, with 12 bases between them. Germline V CDR1 and CDR2: SGHDN, FVKESK. The CDR3 length is 15 residues. The DNA of the CDR3 is TGTGCCAGCAGCCAAGATATGGCCCGGCTCTACGAGCAGTACTTC. Protein product: CASSQDMARLYEQYF.

The chain recombines TRBV27 with TRBJ2-1, with D possibly matching TRBD2 (6 bases). Trimming removed 2 bases from V and 8 bases from J, with 13 bases in between. Germline values: CDR1 MNHEY, CDR2 SMNVEV (reference sequence). The CDR3 sequence is 14 residues long. The CDR3 is CASSLLGAGYEQFF. The DNA for the CDR3 is TGTGCCAGCAGTTTACTAGGGGCGGGGTATGAGCAGTTCTTC.

V is TRBV5-1 and J is TRBJ2-5; 9 nucleotides agree with TRBD1. The CDR3 length is 14 residues. Unmatched junction bases numbered 5, after V lost 4 bases and J lost 4 bases. The germline V gene has CDR1 SGHRS and CDR2 YFSETQ. CDR3 amino acids: CASSLEGQGETQYF. CDR3 DNA: TGCGCCAGCAGCCTCGAGGGACAGGGAGAGACCCAGTACTTC.

The chain uses TRBV4-3 and TRBJ2-5; D tentatively fits TRBD1 or TRBD2 (5 bases each). Between the trimmed V and J ends, which lost 4 bases and 5 bases, there was a span of 14 bases. Germline CDR1 reads LGHNA; CDR2 reads YSLEER. The CDR3 sequence is 14 residues long. The CDR3, as DNA: TGCGCCAGCAGCCCGAGGGCCTCAGGGGAGACCCAGTACTTC. Translated, it gives CASSPRASGETQYF.

The chain couples TRBV20-1 to TRBJ2-5; D remains unclear. The CDR3 loop spans 10 amino acids. With 7 bases removed from V and 4 bases from J, the gap between germline ends came to 7 bases. Germline V gives CDR1 DFQATT, CDR2 SNEGSKA (reference sequence). CDR3 sequence reads: CSVPGETQYF. The CDR3 DNA follows: TGCAGTGTCCCGGGAGAGACCCAGTACTTC.

The chain combines TRBV7-2 with TRBJ2-5, with D perhaps given as TRBD1 or TRBD2 (5 bases each). V dropped 2 bases and J dropped 4 bases, with 8 bases sitting between them. In germline, CDR1 is SGHTA, CDR2 FQGNSA. The CDR3 consists of 13 residues. CDR3 in DNA: TGTGCCAGCAGCTTATGGGGGACAGAGACCCAGTACTTC. It codes for CASSLWGTETQYF. Together with reference TRBV7-2 and TRBJ2-5, the CDR3 gives the full variable domain: GAGVSQSPSNKVTEKGKDVELRCDPISGHTALYWYRQSLGQGLEFLIYFQGNSAPDKSGLPSDRFSAERTGGSVSTLTIQRTQQEDSAVYLCASSLWGTETQYFGPGTRLLVL.

The chain is built from TRBV5-6 and TRBJ2-7; 11 bases fit TRBD2. Germline V gene lookup returns CDR1 SGHDT and CDR2 YYEEEE. The CDR3 contains 17 residues. The ends lost 2 bases at V and 6 bases at J; junction bases unmatched: 13. CDR3 coding DNA: TGTGCCAGCAGCTTTAGCGGGAGGGTCAGCACTGTCTCCGAGCAGTACTTC. Amino acid sequence: CASSFSGRVSTVSEQYF.

This clone appeared once. The chain combines TRBV19 with TRBJ2-1, with 11 bases aligning to TRBD2. The V and J ends lost 6 bases and 7 bases, in that order; junction bases with no gene match: 14. This CDR3 region has 17 residues. Germline CDR1 is LNHDA and CDR2 is SQIVND (reference sequence). CDR3 coding DNA: TGTGCCAGTAGCCCAACCTCGGGACTAGCGGCGTGGAATGAGCAGTTCTTC. Protein product: CASSPTSGLAAWNEQFF.

This rearrangement joins TRBV27 to TRBJ2-1, with D tentatively TRBD2 (5 bases). In germline, CDR1 is MNHEY, CDR2 SMNVEV (reference sequence). Trimming took off 5 bases at V and 1 base at J, with 18 bases between the two ends. This CDR3 is 17 amino acids long. The CDR3 DNA sequence: TGTGCCAGCAGTCGACTACTAACAACGGGTTCCTACAATGAGCAGTTCTTC. Translating gives CASSRLLTTGSYNEQFF.

The V gene is TRBV15, the J gene TRBJ2-1, with a tentative D call TRBD2 (8 bases). Per germline, CDR1 LNHNV and CDR2 YYDKDF (reference sequence). V was cut by 0 bases and J by 5 bases, with 17 bases left in between. The CDR3 spans 17 residues. The CDR3 here is CATSRDLFGRGHNEQFF. CDR3 nucleotide sequence: TGTGCCACCAGCAGAGATCTTTTCGGGAGGGGGCACAATGAGCAGTTCTTC.

The chain carries TRBV9 and TRBJ2-1; D perhaps matches TRBD1 (6 bases). There are 15 residues in the CDR3. The ends were cut back, 3 bases at V and 0 bases at J, with 10 bases in the middle. Per the germline V gene, CDR1 is SGDLS and CDR2 is YYNGEE. This chain's CDR3 is CASSEDSSSYNEQFF. The DNA of the CDR3 is TGTGCCAGCAGCGAGGACAGTTCCTCCTACAATGAGCAGTTCTTC.

This chain uses TRBV11-2 with TRBJ1-1; perhaps TRBD1 as D (6 bases). The germline V gene has CDR1 SGHAT and CDR2 FQNNGV. The CDR3 has 16 residues. Trimming took 3 bases from V and 0 from J, leaving 14 bases between them. The CDR3 nucleotides are TGTGCCAGCAGCTTGGGGGGGCTCGGATTGAACACTGAAGCTTTCTTT. Translated, it gives CASSLGGLGLNTEAFF.

This chain joins TRBV11-2 and TRBJ1-1; D may be TRBD1 (6 bases). This CDR3 has 15 amino acids. Germline CDR1 reads SGHAT; CDR2 reads FQNNGV. V lost 1 base and J lost 6, with 15 bases in between. As DNA, the CDR3 is TGTGCCAGCAGCTTAGGAGGGGGGACTAGGCCTGAAGCTTTCTTT. Translated: CASSLGGGTRPEAFF.

V is TRBV5-1 and J is TRBJ2-2; 8 nucleotides match TRBD1. V shed 3 bases, J shed 5 bases, and the junction held 9 bases outside the gene matches. The germline V gene encodes CDR1 SGHRS and CDR2 YFSETQ. The CDR3 is 16 amino acids. The CDR3 is CASSSGQGTGTGELFF. The CDR3 nucleotides are TGCGCCAGCAGCTCAGGACAGGGCACCGGTACCGGGGAGCTGTTTTTT.

The gene calls are TRBV28 and TRBJ2-1; D tentatively reads TRBD1 or TRBD2 (6 bases each). The V end lost 3 bases, the J end lost 4 bases, and 13 bases lay between the germline ends. This CDR3 has 15 residues. Per germline, CDR1 MDHEN and CDR2 SYDVKM. The CDR3 DNA sequence: TGTGCCAGCAGTTTTATCGGGGGCCAATACAATGAGCAGTTCTTC. The encoded protein is CASSFIGGQYNEQFF.

V gene TRBV7-6 combines with J gene TRBJ1-6, with TRBD1 matching over 8 bases. In germline, CDR1 is SGHVS, CDR2 FNYEAQ. The CDR3 is 15 residues long. The junction had 2 bases not matched to a gene; V was cut back by 1 base and J by 6 bases. The DNA of the CDR3 is TGTGCCAGCAGCTTAGTAGGACAGGGTAATTCACCCCTCCACTTT. Translating it yields CASSLVGQGNSPLHF.

The rearrangement joins TRBV7-9 to TRBJ2-1; 11 bases agree with TRBD2. The CDR3 totals 17 residues. V trimming: 5 bases; J trimming: 7 bases; junction bases outside the gene matches: 13. Germline loops: CDR1 SEHNR, CDR2 FQNEAQ (reference sequence). CDR3 protein: CASSPGLGLADRNEQFF. DNA of the CDR3: TGTGCCAGCAGCCCAGGCCTGGGACTAGCGGATAGGAATGAGCAGTTCTTC.